The present entry profiles one T cell receptor (beta chain) with its context. Both CD4+ and CD8+ T cells were separated by sorting PBMCs. The data derive from a study of CD8+ T cells in alopecia areata. For the study at large: A regimen of oral tofacitinib, 5 to 10 mg twice daily, was given to treated patients.

RNA, once extracted, was reverse transcribed into cDNA for use as the sequencing template. Only in-frame clones appear in the TCRdb table, and some are missing; sequencing was by immunoSEQ multiplex PCR. The repertoire has about 130,000 clones, 49% of them found once; the top ten carry 18%. The ends lost 0 bases at V and 0 bases at J; junction bases unmatched: 2. Germline V gene data show CDR1 as GTSNPN and CDR2 as SVGIG (reference sequence). The CDR3 sequence is 15 residues long. The chain combines TRBV30 with TRBJ1-1; 9 nucleotides match TRBD1. Specimen: CD8+ T cells sorted from blood, collected at week 0. The clonotype was recovered from a human donor with alopecia areata. The CDR3 is CAWSVNRGLNTEAFF. For the CDR3, the DNA is TGTGCCTGGAGTGTAAACAGGGGGCTGAACACTGAAGCTTTCTTT.